This TCR beta chain was obtained from a study of regulatory T cells in long-lasting Graves disease. TCR beta libraries were built with iRepertoire HTBI primers and Arm-PCR of CDR3 regions. Using its own MiXCR run on the multiplex PCR reads, TCRdb lists one record per CDR3 protein. Of a few hundred thousand distinct CDR3 sequences listed, over 15% are singletons. The time point here: newly diagnosed GD, antithyroid drugs for less than 3 months. The authors made the TCR library using RNA they extracted from PBMCs. V gave up 0 bases and J gave up 7 bases, with 16 bases separating them. There are 15 residues in the CDR3. Germline values: CDR1 DFQATT, CDR2 SNEGSKA (reference sequence). This clonotype was recorded at least ten times. This sample also appeared in a second study, on T cells in Graves' hyperthyroidism and ophthalmopathy. That work contributes: Investigators excluded patients with uncontrolled infection, other autoimmune disease, pregnancy or lactation. Ophthalmopathy, which appeared later, was predicted by the model a median about 6 months before onset.

The V and J genes are TRBV20-1 and TRBJ2-1; either TRBD1 or TRBD2 may fit D (6 bases each). Sequencing used peripheral blood mononuclear cells (PBMCs), obtained at new diagnosis, from a patient treated with antithyroid drugs. The sequence was obtained from a man between 40 and 49 years old with Graves disease. CDR3 nucleotides: TGCAGTGCTAGAGAGAGGGGGGCGCTTCAAAATGAGCAGTTCTTC. This translates into CSARERGALQNEQFF.